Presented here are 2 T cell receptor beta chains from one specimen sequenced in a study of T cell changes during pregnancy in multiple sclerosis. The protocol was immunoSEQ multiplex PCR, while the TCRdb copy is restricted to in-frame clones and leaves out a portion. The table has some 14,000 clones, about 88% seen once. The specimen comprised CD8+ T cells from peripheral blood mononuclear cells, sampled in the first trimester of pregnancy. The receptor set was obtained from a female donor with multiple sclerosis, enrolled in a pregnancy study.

For the CDR3, the DNA is TGTGCCAGCAGCTCCACGTGGGCACCGGGGGACACCATATATTTT. Translation: CASSSTWAPGDTIYF. The gene calls are TRBV7-2 and TRBJ1-3; TRBD1 is a possible D gene (5 bases). The CDR3 runs to 15 residues. In germline, CDR1 is SGHTA, CDR2 FQGNSA. V lost 4 bases to trimming and J lost 8 bases, with 18 bases between them.

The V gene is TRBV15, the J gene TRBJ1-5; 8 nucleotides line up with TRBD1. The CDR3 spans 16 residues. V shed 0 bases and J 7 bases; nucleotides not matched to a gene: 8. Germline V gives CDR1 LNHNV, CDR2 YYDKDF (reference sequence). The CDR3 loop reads CATSRDAGQGGQPQHF. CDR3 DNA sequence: TGTGCCACCAGCAGAGACGCCGGACAGGGCGGGCAGCCCCAGCATTTT.